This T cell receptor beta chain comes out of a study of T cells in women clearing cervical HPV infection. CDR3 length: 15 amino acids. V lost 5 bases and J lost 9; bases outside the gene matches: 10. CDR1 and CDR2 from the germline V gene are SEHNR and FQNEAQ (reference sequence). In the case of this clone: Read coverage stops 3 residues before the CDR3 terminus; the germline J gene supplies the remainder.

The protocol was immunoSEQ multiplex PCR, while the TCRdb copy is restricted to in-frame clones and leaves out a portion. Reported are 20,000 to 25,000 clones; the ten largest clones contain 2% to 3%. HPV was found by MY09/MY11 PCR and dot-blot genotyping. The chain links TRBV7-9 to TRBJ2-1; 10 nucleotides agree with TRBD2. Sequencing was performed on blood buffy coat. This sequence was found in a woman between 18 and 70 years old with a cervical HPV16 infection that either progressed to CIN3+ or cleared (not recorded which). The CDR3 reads CASSPSLAGVSEQFF. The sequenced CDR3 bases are TGTGCCAGCAGCCCCTCTCTAGCGGGAGTCAGTGAG.